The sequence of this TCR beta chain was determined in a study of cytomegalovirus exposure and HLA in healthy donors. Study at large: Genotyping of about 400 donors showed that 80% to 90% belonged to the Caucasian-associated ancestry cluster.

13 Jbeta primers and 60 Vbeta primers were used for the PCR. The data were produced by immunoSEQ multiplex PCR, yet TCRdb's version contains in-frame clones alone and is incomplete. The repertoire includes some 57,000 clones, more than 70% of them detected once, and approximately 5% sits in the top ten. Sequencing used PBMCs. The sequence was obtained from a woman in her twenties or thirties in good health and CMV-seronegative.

CDR3 sequence (DNA): TGCGCCAGCAGCCAGACTAGCGGGAGAAGAAATGAGCAGTTCTTC. Protein: CASSQTSGRRNEQFF. This chain connects TRBV4-3 to TRBJ2-1, with 12 nucleotides matching TRBD2. The CDR3 runs to 15 residues. Trimming took 3 bases from V and 7 from J; bases not matched to a gene: 4. The germline V gene has CDR1 LGHNA and CDR2 YSLEER.